The 13 T cell receptor beta chains reported below all come from one sample, sequenced in a study of CD8+ T cells in alopecia areata. Isolated RNA was reverse transcribed into cDNA used as the sequencing template. The table came from immunoSEQ multiplex PCR; TCRdb's copy has only in-frame clones and leaves some out. Here the sample spans more than 75,000 clones, roughly 41% being singletons. Sequenced: CD4+ T cells sorted from blood. The receptors stem from a human donor with alopecia areata.

The chain employs TRBV7-2 and TRBJ1-1, with 8 bases aligning to TRBD1. V dropped 5 bases and J dropped 5; count of bases not matched to a gene: 7. The CDR3 extends over 14 amino acids. CDR1 SGHTA and CDR2 FQGNSA come from the germline V gene. CDR3 sequence: CASSPQGQVTEAFF. The CDR3 nucleotides read TGTGCCAGCAGCCCTCAGGGACAGGTTACTGAAGCTTTCTTT.

This clone was seen more than once but under ten times. This rearrangement joins TRBV2 to TRBJ2-5; D not resolved. Per the germline V gene, CDR1 is SNHLY and CDR2 is FYNNEI. This CDR3 is 14 amino acids long. The ends were cut back, 1 base at V and 5 bases at J, with 11 bases in the middle. CDR3 sequence: CASSEGLAPETQYF. In DNA form, the CDR3 reads TGTGCCAGCAGTGAAGGGTTGGCCCCGGAGACCCAGTACTTC.

The rearrangement uses TRBV29-1 and TRBJ2-5, with TRBD1 matching 8 bases. Germline V gene data show CDR1 as SQVTM and CDR2 as ANQGSEA. The length of the CDR3 is 14 residues. V was pared by 8 bases and J by 2 bases, with 10 bases of the junction left unmatched. CDR3 residues: CSTDRVDGQETQYF. The CDR3 nucleotides read TGCAGCACGGACAGGGTCGATGGTCAAGAGACCCAGTACTTC.

The chain carries TRBV19 and TRBJ1-5, with a possible D match to TRBD1 (5 bases). Germline V gene lookup returns CDR1 LNHDA and CDR2 SQIVND (reference sequence). This CDR3 comprises 17 residues. The V gene lost 4 bases and the J gene lost 6 bases, with 22 bases spanning the gap. The CDR3 sequence is CASSTPKLGGSLQPQHF. DNA for the CDR3: TGTGCCAGTAGTACCCCTAAGCTCGGGGGGAGTCTTCAGCCCCAGCATTTT.

The chain joins TRBV30 to TRBJ1-2; possibly TRBD1 for D (5 bases). V was cut by 3 bases and J by 5 bases, with 13 bases left in between. The CDR3 has 13 amino acids. Germline V lookup: CDR1 GTSNPN, CDR2 SVGIG (reference sequence). In DNA form, the CDR3 reads TGTGCCTGGAGCCAGGGACGGGGGTATGGCTACACCTTC. Its protein is CAWSQGRGYGYTF.

The chain is built from TRBV23-1 and TRBJ1-3; D remains ambiguous. TRBV23-1 is noted as an ORF with a role that remains uncertain. The CDR3 covers 13 residues. V was clipped by 6 bases and J by 1 base, with 7 bases between them. CDR3: CASSPLSGNTIYF. DNA of the CDR3: TGCGCCAGCAGCCCCCTTTCTGGAAACACCATATATTTT.

The chain joins TRBV2 to TRBJ1-1; TRBD1 is a possible D gene (5 bases). V gave up 2 bases and J gave up 3 bases, with 10 bases separating them. Germline-derived CDR1 and CDR2 are SNHLY and FYNNEI. This CDR3 is built from 14 residues. CDR3 DNA: TGTGCCAGCAGTGAAAAGGGGTTGTACACTGAAGCTTTCTTT. Translation gives CASSEKGLYTEAFF. Full variable domain (rest looked up from reference TRBV2 and TRBJ1-1): EPEVTQTPSHQVTQMGQEVILRCVPISNHLYFYWYRQILGQKVEFLVSFYNNEISEKSEIFDDQFSVERPDGSNFTLKIRSTKLEDSAMYFCASSEKGLYTEAFFGQGTRLTVV.

This clone was observed a few times. The V call is TRBV7-9, the J call TRBJ2-3; unclear D gene. The CDR3 has 13 residues. Per the germline V gene, CDR1 is SEHNR and CDR2 is FQNEAQ (reference sequence). Deletions cut 5 bases from V and 0 bases from J, with 6 bases between. The CDR3 DNA reads TGTGCCAGCAGCCAATCTAGCACAGATACGCAGTATTTT. Translation: CASSQSSTDTQYF.

The chain combines TRBV2 with TRBJ2-5, with TRBD1 identical over 7 bases. CDR1 is SNHLY and CDR2 is FYNNEI in the germline V gene. This CDR3 contains 15 residues. V trimming: 2 bases; J trimming: 0 bases; junction bases outside the gene matches: 3. The CDR3 DNA follows: TGTGCCAGCAGTGAATCTGGGACAGACCAAGAGACCCAGTACTTC. It specifies CASSESGTDQETQYF.

This chain uses TRBV27 with TRBJ2-3, with D possibly being TRBD1 or TRBD2 (6 bases each). The germline V gene encodes CDR1 MNHEY and CDR2 SMNVEV (reference sequence). The CDR3 covers 13 residues. Between the trimmed V and J ends, which lost 3 bases and 6 bases, there was a span of 10 bases. CDR3 coding DNA: TGTGCCAGCAGTTTTGGGGGGCGGGATACGCAGTATTTT. It encodes CASSFGGRDTQYF.

This clone was seen once. The chain is built from TRBV30 and TRBJ2-7; 12 nucleotides agree with TRBD2. The CDR3 loop spans 17 amino acids. J was trimmed by 3 bases and V by 0 bases; bases with no gene match: 9. CDR1 and CDR2 from the germline V gene are GTSNPN and SVGIG (reference sequence). CDR3 protein: CAWSVRRTSGIIYEQYF. CDR3 DNA sequence: TGTGCCTGGAGTGTACGACGGACTAGCGGGATTATCTACGAGCAGTACTTC. Full variable domain (outside the CDR3, taken from reference TRBV30 and TRBJ2-7): SQTIHQWPATLVQPVGSPLSLECTVEGTSNPNLYWYRQAAGRGLQLLFYSVGIGQISSEVPQNLSASRPQDRQFILSSKKLLLSDSGFYLCAWSVRRTSGIIYEQYFGPGTRLTVT.

The chain carries TRBV19 and TRBJ1-1, with a possible D match to TRBD1 (5 bases). From germline, CDR1 is LNHDA and CDR2 SQIVND (reference sequence). The CDR3 has 15 residues. V was pared by 5 bases and J by 4 bases, with 17 bases between. The DNA for the CDR3 is TGTGCCAGTAGTCCACATTGGCAGGGAGGCACTGAAGCTTTCTTT. Protein product: CASSPHWQGGTEAFF.

The CDR3 protein is CASSFSTGRRSEQYF. As DNA, the CDR3 is TGTGCCAGCAGTTTCTCGACAGGAAGACGGTCCGAGCAGTACTTC. The gene calls are TRBV27 and TRBJ2-7; perhaps TRBD1 as D (6 bases). This CDR3 has 15 amino acids. CDR1 MNHEY and CDR2 SMNVEV come from the germline V gene (reference sequence). The V and J ends lost 3 bases and 6 bases respectively, with 18 bases between them.